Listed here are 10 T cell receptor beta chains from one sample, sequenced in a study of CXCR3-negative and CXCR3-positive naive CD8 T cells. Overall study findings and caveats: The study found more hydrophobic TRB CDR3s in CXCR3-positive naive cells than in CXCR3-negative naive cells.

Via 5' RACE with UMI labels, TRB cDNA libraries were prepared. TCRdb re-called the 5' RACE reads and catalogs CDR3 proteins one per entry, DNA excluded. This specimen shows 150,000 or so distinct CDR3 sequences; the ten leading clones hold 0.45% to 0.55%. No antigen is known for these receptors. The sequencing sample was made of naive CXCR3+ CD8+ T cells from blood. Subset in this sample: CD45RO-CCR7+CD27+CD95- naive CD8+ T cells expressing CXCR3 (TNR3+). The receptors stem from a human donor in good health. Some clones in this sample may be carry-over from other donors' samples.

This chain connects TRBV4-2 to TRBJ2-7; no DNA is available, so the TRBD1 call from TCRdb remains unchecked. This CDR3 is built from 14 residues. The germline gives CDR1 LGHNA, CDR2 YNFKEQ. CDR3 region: CASSQGDTTYEQYF.

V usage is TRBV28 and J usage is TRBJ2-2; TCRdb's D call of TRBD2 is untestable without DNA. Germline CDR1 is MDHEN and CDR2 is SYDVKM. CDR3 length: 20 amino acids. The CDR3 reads CASTGLRLGLAGANTGELFF.

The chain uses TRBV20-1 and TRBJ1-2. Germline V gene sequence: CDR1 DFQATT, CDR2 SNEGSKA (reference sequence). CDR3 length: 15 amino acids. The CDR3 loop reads CSARMGRFTNYGYTF.

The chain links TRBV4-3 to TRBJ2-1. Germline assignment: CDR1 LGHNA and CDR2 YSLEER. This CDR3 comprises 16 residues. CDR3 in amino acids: CASSQDTGGTYNEQFF.

The CDR3 loop reads CSVDEVDASGGAEETQYF. V is TRBV29-1 and J is TRBJ2-5; TCRdb indicates TRBD2, and absent DNA this call remains unverified. Germline CDR1 SQVTM, CDR2 ANQGSEA. This CDR3 is 18 amino acids long.

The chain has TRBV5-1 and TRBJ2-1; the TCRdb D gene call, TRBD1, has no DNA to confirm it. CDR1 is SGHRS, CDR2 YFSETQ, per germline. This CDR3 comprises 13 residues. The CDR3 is CASSVLGWDEQFF.

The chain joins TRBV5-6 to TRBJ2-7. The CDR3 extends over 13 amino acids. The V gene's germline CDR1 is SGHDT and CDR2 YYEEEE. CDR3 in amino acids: CASSLDRTYEQYF.

The CDR3: CASSFSGTVSNQPQHF. The chain uses TRBV28 and TRBJ1-5. The germline CDR1 and CDR2 sequences are MDHEN and SYDVKM. This CDR3 is 16 amino acids long. The complete variable domain, with remaining parts taken from reference TRBV28 and TRBJ1-5, reads DVKVTQSSRYLVKRTGEKVFLECVQDMDHENMFWYRQDPGLGLRLIYFSYDVKMKEKGDIPEGYSVSREKKERFSLILESASTNQTSMYLCASSFSGTVSNQPQHFGDGTRLSIL.

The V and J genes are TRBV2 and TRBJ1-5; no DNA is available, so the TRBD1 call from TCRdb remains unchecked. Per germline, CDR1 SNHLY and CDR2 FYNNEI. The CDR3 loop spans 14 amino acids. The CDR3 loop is CASSPTGPNQPQHF.

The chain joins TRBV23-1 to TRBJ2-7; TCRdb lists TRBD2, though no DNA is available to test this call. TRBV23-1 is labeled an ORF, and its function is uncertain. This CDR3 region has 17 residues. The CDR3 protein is CASSQGCPSGRYYEQYF.